This section outlines one T cell receptor (beta chain) sequence together with its context. Its target is unknown. The data were taken from a study of cytomegalovirus exposure and HLA in healthy donors. Study-wide results and caveats: Because they were indistinguishable, some V segments, including TRBV6-2 and TRBV6-3, were excluded.

V was trimmed by 0 bases and J by 13 bases, leaving 13 bases between them. Germline V gene lookup returns CDR1 LGHNA and CDR2 YSLEER. The CDR3 spans 13 residues. The PCR made use of 60 Vbeta and 13 Jbeta primers. Produced via immunoSEQ multiplex PCR; TCRdb's table is partial and in-frame only. The sample has about 120,000 clones; over 75% are singletons. V and J are TRBV4-3 and TRBJ2-1, with D tentatively TRBD2 (6 bases). The origin of this receptor is a man aged 18-30 years in good health and CMV-seropositive. Specimen: PBMCs. CDR3 residues: CASSQESGVIQFF. The CDR3 nucleotides read TGCGCCAGCAGCCAAGAATCGGGGGTAATTCAGTTCTTC.